The clone carrying this T cell receptor (beta chain) was counted at least ten times. 5'RACE employing 10-nucleotide random UMIs yielded the cDNA. TCRdb processed the 5' RACE reads anew with MiXCR; each CDR3 protein has one entry. The table shows 75,000 to 80,000 distinct CDR3 sequences, with about 5.5% occurring only once. The sample originates from a study of neurological immune-mediated disorders. Looked up from germline, CDR1 is KGHDR and CDR2 is SFDVKD. CDR3 length: 15 residues. V gave up 9 bases and J gave up 5 bases; unmatched junction bases: 10. Sequencing was performed on PBMCs. V gene TRBV24-1 combines with J gene TRBJ2-2; TRBD2 agrees at 8 bases. This receptor was taken from a young woman with multiple sclerosis. The CDR3 coding sequence is TGTGCCACCGCAAAGGAGCGGGGGAGTACCGGGGAGCTGTTTTTT. Encoded protein: CATAKERGSTGELFF.